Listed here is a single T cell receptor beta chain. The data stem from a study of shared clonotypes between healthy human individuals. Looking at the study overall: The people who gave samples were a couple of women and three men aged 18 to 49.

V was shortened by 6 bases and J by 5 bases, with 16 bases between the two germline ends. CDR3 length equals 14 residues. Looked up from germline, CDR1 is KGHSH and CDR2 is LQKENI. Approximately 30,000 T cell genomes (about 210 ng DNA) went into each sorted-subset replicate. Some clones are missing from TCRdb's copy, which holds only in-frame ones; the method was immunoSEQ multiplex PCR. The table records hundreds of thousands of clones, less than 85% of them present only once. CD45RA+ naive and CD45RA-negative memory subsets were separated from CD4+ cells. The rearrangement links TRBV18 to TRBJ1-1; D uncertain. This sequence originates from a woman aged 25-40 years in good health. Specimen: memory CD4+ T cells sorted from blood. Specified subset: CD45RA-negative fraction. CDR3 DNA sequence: TGTGCCAGCTCCCCTGGACCCGATGGGACTGAAGCTTTCTTT. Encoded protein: CASSPGPDGTEAFF.